A single sample gave rise to the 12 T cell receptor beta chains below, sequenced in a study of radiation and T cells in renal cell carcinoma. Only in-frame clones appear in the TCRdb table, and some are missing; sequencing was by immunoSEQ multiplex PCR. This repertoire shows 110,000 to 150,000 clones, roughly 85% found once; its top ten account for approximately 22%. Time point indicated: baseline pretreatment blood. Treatment in this sample: 15 Gy SBRT to primary tumor, nephrectomy 4 weeks later. The sequenced sample was blood, obtained from a patient whose treatment included radiotherapy and nephrectomy. These receptor sequences come from a woman aged 50 to 60 with renal cell carcinoma.

The rearrangement joins TRBV7-9 to TRBJ2-7; the D gene is possibly TRBD1 (7 bases). From germline, CDR1 is SEHNR and CDR2 FQNEAQ (reference sequence). The CDR3 totals 14 residues. Deletions cut 7 bases from V and 4 bases from J, with 17 bases between. CDR3 in DNA: TGTGCCAGCACCAAGGAGGGGGCGCGGTACGAGCAGTACTTC. It is translated as CASTKEGARYEQYF.

This clone was seen just once. The chain employs TRBV2 and TRBJ2-3, with D hard to call. V was cut by 6 bases and J by 0 bases, with 10 bases left in between. The CDR3 is made up of 14 amino acids. CDR1 and CDR2 (germline): SNHLY, FYNNEI. CDR3 in DNA: TGTGCCAGCAGAAACAGAGTCAGCACAGATACGCAGTATTTT. It codes for CASRNRVSTDTQYF. Combining the CDR3 with reference TRBV2 and TRBJ2-3 gives the whole variable domain EPEVTQTPSHQVTQMGQEVILRCVPISNHLYFYWYRQILGQKVEFLVSFYNNEISEKSEIFDDQFSVERPDGSNFTLKIRSTKLEDSAMYFCASRNRVSTDTQYFGPGTRLTVL.

CDR3 sequence reads: CASSVDKDRYEQYF. CDR3 coding DNA: TGTGCCAGCAGCGTAGATAAGGATCGGTACGAGCAGTACTTC. The chain employs TRBV9 and TRBJ2-7; D is uncertain. The V gene's germline CDR1 is SGDLS and CDR2 YYNGEE. With 0 bases removed from V and 4 bases from J, the gap between germline ends came to 11 bases. The CDR3 has 14 amino acids. Full variable domain (rest looked up from reference TRBV9 and TRBJ2-7): DSGVTQTPKHLITATGQRVTLRCSPRSGDLSVYWYQQSLDQGLQFLIQYYNGEERAKGNILERFSAQQFPDLHSELNLSSLELGDSALYFCASSVDKDRYEQYFGPGTRLTVT.

This chain connects TRBV5-4 to TRBJ2-3; 12 bases align to TRBD2. J lost 3 bases, V lost 4 bases, and 9 bases had no gene match. The germline V gene encodes CDR1 SGHNT and CDR2 YYREEE (reference sequence). This CDR3 spans 17 amino acids. The CDR3 loop is CASSRGSSGGATDTQYF. In nucleotides, the CDR3 is TGTGCCAGCAGCCGGGGCTCTAGCGGGGGGGCGACAGATACGCAGTATTTT. The whole variable domain, remainder taken from reference TRBV5-4 and TRBJ2-3, is ETGVTQSPTHLIKTRGQQVTLRCSSQSGHNTVSWYQQALGQGPQFIFQYYREEENGRGNFPPRFSGLQFPNYSSELNVNALELDDSALYLCASSRGSSGGATDTQYFGPGTRLTVL.

The rearrangement joins TRBV15 to TRBJ2-5, with D unresolved. V was cut by 5 bases and J by 2 bases, with 6 bases left in between. The germline gives CDR1 LNHNV, CDR2 YYDKDF (reference sequence). CDR3 length: 12 amino acids. This CDR3 is CATSAGQETQYF. DNA of the CDR3: TGTGCCACCAGCGCAGGACAAGAGACCCAGTACTTC.

This clone was picked up one time. V usage is TRBV7-9 and J usage is TRBJ2-2; D is perhaps TRBD2 (6 bases). This CDR3 has 13 residues. Trimming removed 6 bases at V and 7 bases at J, with 12 bases between. CDR1 is SEHNR and CDR2 is FQNEAQ in the germline V gene (reference sequence). CDR3 protein: CASREGPVGELFF. DNA for the CDR3: TGTGCCAGCAGGGAGGGGCCGGTCGGGGAGCTGTTTTTT.

The V call is TRBV7-9, the J call TRBJ1-2, with unresolved D. The ends were cut back, 5 bases at V and 4 bases at J, with 11 bases in the middle. In germline, CDR1 is SEHNR, CDR2 FQNEAQ (reference sequence). The length of the CDR3 is 13 residues. The CDR3 sequence: CASSHSRSYGYTF. For the CDR3, the DNA is TGTGCCAGCAGCCATAGTAGGAGCTATGGCTACACCTTC.

J is TRBJ2-7 and V is TRBV27; 7 bases align to TRBD1. CDR1 MNHEY and CDR2 SMNVEV come from the germline V gene (reference sequence). The CDR3 is 15 amino acids. The ends lost 4 bases at V and 4 bases at J; junction bases unmatched: 10. For the CDR3, the DNA is TGTGCCAGCAGTTCCGATCCGGGACAGCAGTACGAGCAGTACTTC. This gives the protein CASSSDPGQQYEQYF.

Details on this clone: Other nucleotide sequences from this sample produce the same CDR3. The CDR3: CASSLGTVNTEAFF. The DNA for the CDR3 is TGCGCCAGCAGCTTGGGGACAGTAAACACTGAAGCTTTCTTT. The chain uses TRBV5-1 and TRBJ1-1; TRBD1 might be the D (6 bases). CDR1 is SGHRS and CDR2 is YFSETQ in the germline V gene. This CDR3 is built from 14 residues. V lost 0 bases and J lost 2, with 8 bases in between. Supplemented by reference TRBV5-1 and TRBJ1-1, the full variable domain reads KAGVTQTPRYLIKTRGQQVTLSCSPISGHRSVSWYQQTPGQGLQFLFEYFSETQRNKGNFPGRFSGRQFSNSRSEMNVSTLELGDSALYLCASSLGTVNTEAFFGQGTRLTVV.

This clone was recorded only once. The chain is built from TRBV6-1 and TRBJ2-7; D not certain. Trimming removed 11 bases from V and 0 bases from J, with 14 bases in between. The CDR3 contains 13 residues. CDR1 is MNHNS and CDR2 is SASEGT in the germline V gene. Here the CDR3 DNA reads TGTGCCGTCCCGAATTGGAGCTCCTACGAGCAGTACTTC. The encoded protein is CAVPNWSSYEQYF.

The chain has TRBV5-4 and TRBJ2-6, with D unclear. CDR3 length: 15 residues. V lost 4 bases, J lost 4 bases, and 12 bases lay in between. Germline assignment: CDR1 SGHNT and CDR2 YYREEE (reference sequence). CDR3 coding DNA: TGTGCCAGCAGCAACGATCTCGTGGGGGCCAACGTCCTGACTTTC. This gives the protein CASSNDLVGANVLTF.

This sequence joins TRBV7-2 and TRBJ2-4; no reliable D call. This CDR3 has 13 residues. V dropped 2 bases and J dropped 5 bases, with 7 bases sitting between them. Per germline, CDR1 SGHTA and CDR2 FQGNSA. CDR3 residues: CASSLQWENIQYF. The CDR3 region has the DNA TGTGCCAGCAGCTTACAATGGGAAAACATTCAGTACTTC. Supplemented by reference TRBV7-2 and TRBJ2-4, the full variable domain reads GAGVSQSPSNKVTEKGKDVELRCDPISGHTALYWYRQSLGQGLEFLIYFQGNSAPDKSGLPSDRFSAERTGGSVSTLTIQRTQQEDSAVYLCASSLQWENIQYFGAGTRLSVL.